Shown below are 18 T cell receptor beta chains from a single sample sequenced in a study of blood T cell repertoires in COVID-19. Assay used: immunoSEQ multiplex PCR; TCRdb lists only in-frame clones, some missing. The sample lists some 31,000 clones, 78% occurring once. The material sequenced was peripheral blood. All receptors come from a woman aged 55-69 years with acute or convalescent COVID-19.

CDR3 loop: CAWSPLAGVSYEQYF. The CDR3 bases are TGTGCCTGGAGCCCCCTTGCGGGGGTCTCCTACGAGCAGTACTTC. The chain uses TRBV30 and TRBJ2-7; TRBD2 matches 7 bases. This CDR3 comprises 15 residues. Per germline, CDR1 GTSNPN and CDR2 SVGIG (reference sequence). J gave up 0 bases and V 3 bases, and 8 bases lay outside the gene matches.

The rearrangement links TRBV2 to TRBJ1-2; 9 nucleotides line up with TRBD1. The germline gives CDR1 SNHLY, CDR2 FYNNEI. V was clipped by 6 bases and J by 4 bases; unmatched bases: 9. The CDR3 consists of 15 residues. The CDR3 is CASRVGQGGSYGYTF. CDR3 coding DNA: TGTGCCAGCAGGGTGGGACAGGGCGGTAGCTATGGCTACACCTTC.

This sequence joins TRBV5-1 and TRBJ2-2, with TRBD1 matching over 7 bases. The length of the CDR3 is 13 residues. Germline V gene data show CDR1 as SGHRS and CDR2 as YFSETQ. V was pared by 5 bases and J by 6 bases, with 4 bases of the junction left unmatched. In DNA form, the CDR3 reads TGCGCCAGCAGTTTCGGACAGGCCGGGGAGCTGTTTTTT. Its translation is CASSFGQAGELFF.

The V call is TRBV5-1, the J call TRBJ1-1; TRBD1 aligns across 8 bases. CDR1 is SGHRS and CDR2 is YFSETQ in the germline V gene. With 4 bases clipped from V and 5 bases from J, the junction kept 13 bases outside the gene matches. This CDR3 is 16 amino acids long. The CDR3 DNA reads TGCGCCAGCAGCCCACGGACAGGGCAGGTTGGGACTGAAGCTTTCTTT. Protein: CASSPRTGQVGTEAFF.

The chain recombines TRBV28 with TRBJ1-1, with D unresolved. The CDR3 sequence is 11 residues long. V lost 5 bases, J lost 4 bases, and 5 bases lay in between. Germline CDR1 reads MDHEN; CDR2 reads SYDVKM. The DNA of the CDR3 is TGTGCCAGCAGTAGAGGCACTGAAGCTTTCTTT. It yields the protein CASSRGTEAFF.

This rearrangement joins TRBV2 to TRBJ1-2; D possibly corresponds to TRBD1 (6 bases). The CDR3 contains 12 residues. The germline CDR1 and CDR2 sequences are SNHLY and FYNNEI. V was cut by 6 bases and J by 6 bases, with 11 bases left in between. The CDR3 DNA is TGTGCCAGCAGAGCAACAGGGAATGGCTACACCTTC. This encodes CASRATGNGYTF.

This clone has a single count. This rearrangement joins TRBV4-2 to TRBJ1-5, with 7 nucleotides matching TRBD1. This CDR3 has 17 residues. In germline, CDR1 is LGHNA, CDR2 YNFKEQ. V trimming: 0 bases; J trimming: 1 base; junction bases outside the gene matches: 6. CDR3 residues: CASSQDLVTGSNQPQHF. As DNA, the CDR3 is TGTGCCAGCAGCCAAGATCTTGTGACAGGGAGCAATCAGCCCCAGCATTTT.

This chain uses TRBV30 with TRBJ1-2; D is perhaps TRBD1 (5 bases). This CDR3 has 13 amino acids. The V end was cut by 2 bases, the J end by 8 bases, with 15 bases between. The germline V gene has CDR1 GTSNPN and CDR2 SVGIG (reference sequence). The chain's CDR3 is CAWSHTRERGYTF. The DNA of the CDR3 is TGTGCCTGGAGTCATACCAGGGAAAGAGGCTACACCTTC. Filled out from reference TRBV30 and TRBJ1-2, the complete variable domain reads SQTIHQWPATLVQPVGSPLSLECTVEGTSNPNLYWYRQAAGRGLQLLFYSVGIGQISSEVPQNLSASRPQDRQFILSSKKLLLSDSGFYLCAWSHTRERGYTFGSGTRLTVV.

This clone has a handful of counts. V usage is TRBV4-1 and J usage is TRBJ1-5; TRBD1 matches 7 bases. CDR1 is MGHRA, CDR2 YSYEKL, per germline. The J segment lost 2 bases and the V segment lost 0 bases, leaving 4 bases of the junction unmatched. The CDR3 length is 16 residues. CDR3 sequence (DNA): TGCGCCAGCAGCCAAGACCGGGACAGCCGCAATCAGCCCCAGCATTTT. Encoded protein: CASSQDRDSRNQPQHF.

DNA for the CDR3: TGTGCCTGGAGTGTACTAGCGGGAAGCTTAGCAGAGACCCAGTACTTC. Amino acid sequence: CAWSVLAGSLAETQYF. The chain recombines TRBV30 with TRBJ2-5, with TRBD2 matching over 10 bases. Losses at the gene ends were 0 bases for V and 4 bases for J; bases not matched to a gene: 8. The germline V gene has CDR1 GTSNPN and CDR2 SVGIG (reference sequence). CDR3 length: 16 residues.

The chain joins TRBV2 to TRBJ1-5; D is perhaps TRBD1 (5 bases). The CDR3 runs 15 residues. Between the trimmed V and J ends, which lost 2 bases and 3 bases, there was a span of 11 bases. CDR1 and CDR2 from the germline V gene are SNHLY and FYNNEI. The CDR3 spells CASSESTGLNQPQHF. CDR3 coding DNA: TGTGCCAGCAGTGAATCGACGGGACTCAATCAGCCCCAGCATTTT.

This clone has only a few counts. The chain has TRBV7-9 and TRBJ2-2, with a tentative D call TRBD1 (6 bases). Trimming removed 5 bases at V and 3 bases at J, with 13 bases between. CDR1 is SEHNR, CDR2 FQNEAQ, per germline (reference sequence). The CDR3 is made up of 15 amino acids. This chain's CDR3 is CASSLDRTHTGELFF. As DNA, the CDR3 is TGTGCCAGCAGCCTTGACAGGACCCACACCGGGGAGCTGTTTTTT. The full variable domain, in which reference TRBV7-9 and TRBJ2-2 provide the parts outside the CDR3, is DTGVSQNPRHKITKRGQNVTFRCDPISEHNRLYWYRQTLGQGPEFLTYFQNEAQLEKSRLLSDRFSAERPKGSFSTLEIQRTEQGDSAMYLCASSLDRTHTGELFFGEGSRLTVL.

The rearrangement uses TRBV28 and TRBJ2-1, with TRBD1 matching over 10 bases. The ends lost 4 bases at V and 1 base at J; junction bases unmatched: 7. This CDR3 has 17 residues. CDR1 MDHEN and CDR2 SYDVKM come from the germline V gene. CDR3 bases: TGTGCCAGCAGTTCGCCGCGGACAGGGGGGTCCTACAATGAGCAGTTCTTC. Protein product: CASSSPRTGGSYNEQFF.

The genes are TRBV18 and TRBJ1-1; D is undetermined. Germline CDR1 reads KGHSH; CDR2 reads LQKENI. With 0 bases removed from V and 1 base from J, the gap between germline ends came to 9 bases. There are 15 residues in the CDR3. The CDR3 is CASSPPYSSNTEAFF. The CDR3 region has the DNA TGTGCCAGCTCACCACCGTACTCTTCGAACACTGAAGCTTTCTTT.

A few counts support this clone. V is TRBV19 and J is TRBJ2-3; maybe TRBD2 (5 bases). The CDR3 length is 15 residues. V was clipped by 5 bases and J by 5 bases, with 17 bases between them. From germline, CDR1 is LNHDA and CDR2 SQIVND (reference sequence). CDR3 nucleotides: TGTGCCAGTAGTCCCCGACCGTTCCGGGGAGATACGCAGTATTTT. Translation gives CASSPRPFRGDTQYF. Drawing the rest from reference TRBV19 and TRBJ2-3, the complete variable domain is DGGITQSPKYLFRKEGQNVTLSCEQNLNHDAMYWYRQDPGQGLRLIYYSQIVNDFQKGDIAEGYSVSREKKESFPLTVTSAQKNPTAFYLCASSPRPFRGDTQYFGPGTRLTVL.

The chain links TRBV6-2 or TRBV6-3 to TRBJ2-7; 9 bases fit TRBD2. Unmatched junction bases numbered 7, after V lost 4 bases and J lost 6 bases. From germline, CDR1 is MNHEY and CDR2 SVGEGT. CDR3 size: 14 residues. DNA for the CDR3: TGTGCCAGCAGTTGGGGCGGGGGGGGAACCGAGCAGTACTTC. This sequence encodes CASSWGGGGTEQYF.

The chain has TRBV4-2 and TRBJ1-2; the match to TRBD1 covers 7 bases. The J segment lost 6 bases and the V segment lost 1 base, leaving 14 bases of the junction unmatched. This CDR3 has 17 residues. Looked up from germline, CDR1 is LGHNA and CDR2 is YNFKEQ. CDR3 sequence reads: CASSQGTGFKSENGYTF. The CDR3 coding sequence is TGTGCCAGCAGCCAAGGGACAGGTTTTAAGAGCGAGAATGGCTACACCTTC.

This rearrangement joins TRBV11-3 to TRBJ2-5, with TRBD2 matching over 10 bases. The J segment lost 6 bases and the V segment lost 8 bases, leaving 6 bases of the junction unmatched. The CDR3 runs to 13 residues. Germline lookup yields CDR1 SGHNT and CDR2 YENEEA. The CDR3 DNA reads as TGTGCCAGCGCGGCTAGCGGGGGTCAGACCCAGTACTTC. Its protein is CASAASGGQTQYF.